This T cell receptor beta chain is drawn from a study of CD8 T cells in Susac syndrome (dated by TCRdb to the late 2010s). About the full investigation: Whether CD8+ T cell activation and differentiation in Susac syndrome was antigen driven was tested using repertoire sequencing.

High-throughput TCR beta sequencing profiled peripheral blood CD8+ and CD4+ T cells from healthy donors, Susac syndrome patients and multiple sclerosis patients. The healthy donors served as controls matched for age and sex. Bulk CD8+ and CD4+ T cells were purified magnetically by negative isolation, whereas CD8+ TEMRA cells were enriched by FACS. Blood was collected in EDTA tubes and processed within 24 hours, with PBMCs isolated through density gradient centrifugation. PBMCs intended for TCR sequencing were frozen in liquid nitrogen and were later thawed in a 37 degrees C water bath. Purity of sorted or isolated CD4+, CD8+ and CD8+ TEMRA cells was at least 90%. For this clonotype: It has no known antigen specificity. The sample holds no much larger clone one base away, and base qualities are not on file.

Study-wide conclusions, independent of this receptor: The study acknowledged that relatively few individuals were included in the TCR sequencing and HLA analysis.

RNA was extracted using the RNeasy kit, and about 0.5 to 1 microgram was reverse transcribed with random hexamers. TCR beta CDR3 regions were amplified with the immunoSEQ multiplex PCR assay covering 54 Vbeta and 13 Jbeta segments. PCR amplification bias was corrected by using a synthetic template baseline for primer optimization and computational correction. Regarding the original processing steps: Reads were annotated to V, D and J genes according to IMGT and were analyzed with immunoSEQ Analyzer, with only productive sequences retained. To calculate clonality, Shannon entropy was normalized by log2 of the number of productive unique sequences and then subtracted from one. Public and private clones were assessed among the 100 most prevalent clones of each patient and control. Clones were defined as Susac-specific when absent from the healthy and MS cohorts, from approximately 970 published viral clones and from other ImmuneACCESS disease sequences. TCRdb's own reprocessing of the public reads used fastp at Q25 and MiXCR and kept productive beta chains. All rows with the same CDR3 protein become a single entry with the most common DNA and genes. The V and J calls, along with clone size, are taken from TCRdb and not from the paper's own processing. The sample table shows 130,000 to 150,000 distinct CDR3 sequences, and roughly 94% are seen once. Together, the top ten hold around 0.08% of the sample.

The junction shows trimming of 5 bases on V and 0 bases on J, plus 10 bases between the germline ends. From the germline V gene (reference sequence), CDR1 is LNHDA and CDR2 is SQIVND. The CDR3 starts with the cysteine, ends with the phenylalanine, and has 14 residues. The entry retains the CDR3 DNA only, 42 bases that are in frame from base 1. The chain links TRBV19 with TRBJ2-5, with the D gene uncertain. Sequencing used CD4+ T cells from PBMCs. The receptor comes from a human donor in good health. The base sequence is TGTGCCAGTAGTCCAAGCGTGAACCAAGAGACCCAGTACTTC. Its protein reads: CASSPSVNQETQYF.